This is a list of T cell receptor beta chains from one sample in a study of cytotoxic CD8 clonotypes in ibrutinib-treated CLL. TCRdb's table, derived via immunoSEQ multiplex PCR, lists solely in-frame clones and lacks some. The data show nearly 50,000 clones, with about 50% seen just once and around 30% held by the top ten. The sample in question was PBMCs, obtained after 24 months of ibrutinib treatment. The receptors shown here come from a human donor with chronic lymphocytic leukemia. Each CDR3 is given with its conserved first and last residue. D genes are given only for firm matches. Size values are once, few and many counts, or a class for expanded clones, and some rows have none.

NA,TRBJ2-1,TRBV7-9,few,CASRGGGGEASSYNEQFF,TGTGCCAGCCGCGGGGGCGGGGGAGAAGCGAGCTCCTACAATGAGCAGTTCTTC
NA,TRBJ1-4,TRBV28,many,CASSLVSRVGNEKLFF,TGTGCCAGCAGTTTGGTTTCCAGGGTTGGCAATGAAAAACTGTTTTTT
NA,TRBJ2-7,TRBV5-1,NA,CASSLVGLTSYEQYF,TGCGCCAGCAGCTTGGTGGGCCTCACTTCCTACGAGCAGTACTTC
TRBD1,TRBJ1-4,TRBV7-2,NA,CASSLFRGLSEKLFF,TGTGCCAGCAGCTTATTTAGGGGGCTAAGCGAAAAACTGTTTTTT
NA,TRBJ1-5,TRBV6-6,NA,CASSWGNSNQPQHF,TGTGCCAGCAGTTGGGGAAATAGCAATCAGCCCCAGCATTTT
NA,TRBJ2-7,TRBV1,NA,CTSSREGIRYEQYF,TGCACCAGCAGCCGCGAGGGGATTAGGTACGAGCAGTACTTC
NA,TRBJ1-5,TRBV5-1,few,CASSLLGEEQPQHF,TGCGCCAGCAGCTTGTTGGGCGAAGAGCAGCCCCAGCATTTT
TRBD1,TRBJ2-7,TRBV5-1,NA,CASSRFTGAGYEQYF,TGCGCCAGCAGCCGGTTTACAGGGGCTGGCTACGAGCAGTACTTC
NA,TRBJ1-6,TRBV18,NA,CASSPGGKDSPLHF,TGTGCCAGCTCACCAGGGGGAAAGGATTCACCCCTCCACTTT
TRBD2,TRBJ2-1,TRBV4-1,NA,CASSQVVAGQGEQFF,TGCGCCAGCAGCCAAGTTGTAGCGGGGCAGGGGGAGCAGTTCTTC
TRBD2,TRBJ2-3,TRBV7-8,NA,CASSLSGGVGTDTQYF,TGTGCCAGCAGCCTTAGCGGGGGGGTGGGCACAGATACGCAGTATTTT
TRBD1,TRBJ1-1,TRBV7-2,NA,CASSNPTGGTEAFF,TGTGCCAGCAGCAACCCTACAGGGGGCACTGAAGCTTTCTTT
TRBD1,TRBJ1-6,TRBV5-4,NA,CASTLEPGTGIYSPLHF,TGTGCCAGCACCTTGGAGCCCGGGACAGGGATTTACTCACCCCTCCACTTT
NA,TRBJ1-2,TRBV6-1,NA,CASVQESYGYTF,TGTGCCAGCGTGCAAGAGAGCTATGGCTACACCTTC
NA,TRBJ1-1,TRBV5-1,once,CASSPRGADDTEAFF,TGCGCCAGCAGCCCGAGGGGAGCGGACGACACTGAAGCTTTCTTT
TRBD2,TRBJ2-1,TRBV2,NA,CASSEAWGTSYNEQFF,TGTGCCAGCAGTGAAGCGTGGGGGACTAGCTACAATGAGCAGTTCTTC
NA,TRBJ1-2,TRBV27,NA,CASSLSDPTSAGYTF,TGTGCCAGCAGTTTATCGGACCCCACCTCGGCTGGCTACACCTTC
TRBD2,TRBJ2-3,TRBV5-4,NA,CASSQLAGGGTDTQYF,TGTGCCAGCAGCCAACTAGCGGGGGGTGGCACAGATACGCAGTATTTT
NA,TRBJ1-2,TRBV5-1,NA,CASSEDRSGYTF,TGCGCCAGCAGCGAGGACAGATCTGGCTACACCTTC
NA,TRBJ1-2,TRBV7-8,NA,CASVESGTPNYGYTF,TGTGCCAGCGTCGAGTCCGGGACCCCTAACTATGGCTACACCTTC
NA,TRBJ2-7,TRBV19,NA,CASNPTPNHEQYF,TGTGCCAGTAACCCTACACCTAACCACGAGCAGTACTTC
TRBD2,TRBJ2-1,TRBV2,few,CASSERGAYNEQFF,TGTGCCAGCAGTGAGCGGGGGGCTTACAATGAGCAGTTCTTC
TRBD1,TRBJ2-5,TRBV7-7,NA,CASSFDPKGQGNQETQYF,TGTGCCAGCAGCTTCGACCCCAAAGGACAGGGGAACCAAGAGACCCAGTACTTC
NA,TRBJ2-1,TRBV5-4,once,CASSSQNYNEQFF,TGTGCCAGCAGCTCCCAAAACTACAATGAGCAGTTCTTC
TRBD1,TRBJ2-2,TRBV27,many,CASSAQGADTGELFF,TGTGCCAGCAGTGCCCAGGGGGCAGACACCGGGGAGCTGTTTTTT
NA,TRBJ1-1,TRBV7-8,NA,CASSLAGMNTEAFF,TGTGCCAGCAGCTTAGCGGGGATGAACACTGAAGCTTTCTTT
NA,TRBJ1-2,TRBV11-2,NA,CASSLQGPNYGYTF,TGTGCCAGCAGCTTACAGGGACCCAACTATGGCTACACCTTC
TRBD2,TRBJ2-1,TRBV5-6,NA,CASSLKRGGRGEQFF,TGTGCCAGCAGCTTGAAGCGGGGGGGCCGCGGTGAGCAGTTCTTC
TRBD1,TRBJ2-3,TRBV5-4,few,CASSPYLGQGKDTQYF,TGTGCCAGCAGCCCCTACCTGGGACAGGGAAAGGATACGCAGTATTTT
NA,TRBJ2-5,TRBV7-9,NA,CASRPTGQETQYF,TGTGCCAGCAGGCCTACAGGGCAAGAGACCCAGTACTTC
NA,TRBJ2-5,TRBV5-1,few,CASALEGGATQYF,TGCGCCAGCGCCTTAGAGGGGGGGGCGACCCAGTACTTC
TRBD2,TRBJ2-7,TRBV6-1,once,CASSGLADSSYEQYF,TGTGCCAGCAGCGGACTAGCGGATAGCTCCTACGAGCAGTACTTC
NA,TRBJ1-1,TRBV7-2,NA,CASSVGGFDARGTEAFF,TGTGCCAGCAGCGTAGGAGGATTCGACGCCCGCGGGACTGAAGCTTTCTTT
NA,TRBJ1-1,TRBV19,NA,CATQGRVGSRNTEAFF,TGTGCCACCCAAGGAAGGGTGGGGAGTCGGAACACTGAAGCTTTCTTT
TRBD1,TRBJ1-4,TRBV7-9,NA,CASSFGQVSFRTNEKLFF,TGTGCCAGCAGCTTTGGACAGGTTTCCTTTCGGACTAATGAAAAACTGTTTTTT
NA,TRBJ2-7,TRBV10-2,NA,CAARDTFYEQYF,TGCGCCGCCCGGGACACCTTCTACGAGCAGTACTTC
NA,TRBJ1-3,TRBV19,few,CASSIGGTGNTIYF,TGTGCCAGTAGTATAGGTGGGACTGGAAACACCATATATTTT
TRBD1,TRBJ1-2,TRBV6-5,few,CASSYGGDSPYGYTF,TGTGCCAGCAGTTACGGGGGGGACAGTCCTTATGGCTACACCTTC
NA,TRBJ1-2,TRBV25-1,NA,CASSEAAREAGYTF,TGTGCCAGCAGTGAAGCGGCCAGGGAGGCCGGCTACACCTTC
TRBD1,TRBJ1-1,TRBV19,NA,CASSEDRANTEAFF,TGTGCCAGTAGCGAGGACAGGGCGAACACTGAAGCTTTCTTT
NA,TRBJ1-2,TRBV6-5,few,CASSYGGQPYGYTF,TGTGCCAGCAGTTACGGCGGACAGCCCTATGGCTACACCTTC
TRBD2,TRBJ2-1,TRBV4-2,few,CASTRGTSAYNEQFF,TGTGCCAGCACCCGCGGGACTAGCGCCTACAATGAGCAGTTCTTC
TRBD1,TRBJ2-2,TRBV16,NA,CASSQYGQGNTGELFF,TGTGCCAGCAGCCAATACGGACAGGGGAACACCGGGGAGCTGTTTTTT
TRBD1,TRBJ2-2,TRBV5-1,NA,CASSLMGQGVTGELFF,TGCGCCAGCAGCTTGATGGGACAGGGAGTCACCGGGGAGCTGTTTTTT
NA,TRBJ1-2,TRBV27,few,CASGRNIRTEYYGYTF,TGTGCCAGCGGGAGGAATATCAGGACAGAATATTATGGCTACACCTTC
NA,TRBJ1-6,TRBV27,NA,CASSGQLYNSPLHF,TGTGCCAGCAGTGGACAGCTCTATAATTCACCCCTCCACTTT
TRBD1,TRBJ2-2,TRBV2,NA,CASSEVQGAGGELFF,TGTGCCAGCAGTGAAGTCCAGGGGGCAGGCGGGGAGCTGTTTTTT
NA,TRBJ2-2,TRBV9,NA,CASGEWGVNTGELFF,TGTGCCAGCGGCGAGTGGGGGGTGAACACCGGGGAGCTGTTTTTT
TRBD1,TRBJ2-2,TRBV7-6,once,CASSPGQGITGELFF,TGTGCCAGCAGCCCGGGACAGGGAATCACCGGGGAGCTGTTTTTT
NA,TRBJ1-5,TRBV2,NA,CASSEVQPGFHQPQHF,TGTGCCAGCAGTGAAGTACAGCCAGGGTTTCATCAGCCCCAGCATTTT
TRBD2,TRBJ2-5,TRBV5-4,NA,CASSVISGGARETQYF,TGTGCCAGCAGCGTTATTAGCGGGGGGGCACGAGAGACCCAGTACTTC
NA,TRBJ2-5,TRBV5-1,NA,CASSLKQKETQYF,TGCGCCAGCAGCTTGAAACAGAAAGAGACCCAGTACTTC
NA,TRBJ2-5,TRBV7-9,few,CASSPRGPGTQYF,TGTGCCAGCAGCCCCCGGGGTCCAGGGACCCAGTACTTC
NA,TRBJ2-5,TRBV2,NA,CASSEWALRETQYF,TGTGCCAGCAGTGAGTGGGCCCTCCGGGAGACCCAGTACTTC